The 28 T cell receptor beta chains reported below all come from one sample, sequenced in a study of OX40 agonist ivuxolimab in advanced cancers. The assay was immunoSEQ multiplex PCR, and TCRdb's table has in-frame clones only and misses some. The sample contains under 70,000 clones, roughly 89% of which appear only once. The sequences come from CD4+ or CD8+ T cells sorted from blood, collected in a trial of the OX40 agonist ivuxolimab. The receptors derive from an adult with an advanced solid tumor such as melanoma, head and neck, liver or kidney cancer.

There are a few counts of this clone. The chain uses TRBV19 and TRBJ2-7; 8 bases fit TRBD1. Per germline, CDR1 LNHDA and CDR2 SQIVND (reference sequence). J lost 7 bases, V lost 10 bases, and 6 bases had no gene match. The CDR3 consists of 11 residues. The CDR3 spells CATQDREEQYF. CDR3 in DNA: TGTGCCACCCAGGACAGGGAGGAGCAGTACTTC.

The chain couples TRBV6-5 to TRBJ2-7; perhaps TRBD1 as D (6 bases). Trimming took off 6 bases at V and 4 bases at J, with 13 bases between the two ends. The germline gives CDR1 MNHEY, CDR2 SVGAGI. This CDR3 has 13 residues. CDR3 nucleotide sequence: TGTGCCAGCAGACCAGGGGAGTCGTACGAGCAGTACTTC. This encodes CASRPGESYEQYF.

The J gene is TRBJ1-2, the V gene TRBV5-1; perhaps TRBD1 as D (6 bases). CDR1 SGHRS and CDR2 YFSETQ come from the germline V gene. V lost 4 bases and J lost 4, with 14 bases in between. The CDR3 loop spans 14 amino acids. The DNA of the CDR3 is TGCGCCAGCAGCCCGGAAGGAGGGGGCTATGGCTACACCTTC. As protein: CASSPEGGGYGYTF.

V usage is TRBV28 and J usage is TRBJ2-3, with 8 positions matching TRBD1. The CDR3 totals 14 residues. V lost 7 bases to trimming and J lost 0 bases; unmatched junction nucleotides: 3. Per the germline V gene, CDR1 is MDHEN and CDR2 is SYDVKM. DNA for the CDR3: TGTGCCAGCACGGGACAGGTCAGCACAGATACGCAGTATTTT. Protein: CASTGQVSTDTQYF.

The rearrangement links TRBV27 to TRBJ1-5; D gene uncertain. The CDR3 has 15 amino acids. Trimming left V 3 bases short and J 0 bases short, with 9 bases between. Germline CDR1 and CDR2: MNHEY and SMNVEV (reference sequence). This CDR3 reads CASSFVGNSNQPQHF. In nucleotides, the CDR3 is TGTGCCAGCAGTTTCGTTGGCAATAGCAATCAGCCCCAGCATTTT.

Comment on this clone: The sample carries other DNA sequences with the same CDR3. The V and J genes are TRBV2 and TRBJ2-5; 13 positions agree with TRBD2. The CDR3 extends over 16 amino acids. J gave up 1 base and V 1 base, and 0 bases lay outside the gene matches. Germline values: CDR1 SNHLY, CDR2 FYNNEI. CDR3 bases: TGTGCCAGCAGTGAAGGACTAGCGGGGGGCCAAGAGACCCAGTACTTC. This gives the protein CASSEGLAGGQETQYF. Complete variable domain (other parts from reference TRBV2 and TRBJ2-5): EPEVTQTPSHQVTQMGQEVILRCVPISNHLYFYWYRQILGQKVEFLVSFYNNEISEKSEIFDDQFSVERPDGSNFTLKIRSTKLEDSAMYFCASSEGLAGGQETQYFGPGTRLLVL.

This chain uses TRBV9 with TRBJ2-3; a weak D match, TRBD2 (7 bases). The V end lost 3 bases, the J end lost 0 bases, and 11 bases lay between the germline ends. CDR1 and CDR2 (germline): SGDLS, YYNGEE. The CDR3 is made up of 15 amino acids. CDR3 in amino acids: CASSARGASTDTQYF. As DNA, the CDR3 is TGTGCCAGCAGCGCTCGGGGGGCTAGCACAGATACGCAGTATTTT.

The DNA for the CDR3 is TGTGCCTGGAGTCCTACTACAGGGACCCCCCTCCACTTT. It translates to CAWSPTTGTPLHF. This chain uses TRBV30 with TRBJ1-6; possible D gene TRBD1, 6 bases. V shed 2 bases and J shed 13 bases, with 15 bases lying between them. The V gene's germline CDR1 is GTSNPN and CDR2 SVGIG (reference sequence). The CDR3 loop spans 13 amino acids. Combining the CDR3 with reference TRBV30 and TRBJ1-6 gives the whole variable domain SQTIHQWPATLVQPVGSPLSLECTVEGTSNPNLYWYRQAAGRGLQLLFYSVGIGQISSEVPQNLSASRPQDRQFILSSKKLLLSDSGFYLCAWSPTTGTPLHFGNGTRLTVT.

The rearrangement uses TRBV7-3 and TRBJ2-1; D may be TRBD2 (5 bases). V shed 1 base and J shed 1 base, with 8 bases lying between them. The germline V gene has CDR1 SGHTA and CDR2 FQGTGA. CDR3 length: 15 amino acids. Here the CDR3 reads CASSLNRGSYNEQFF. In DNA form, the CDR3 reads TGTGCCAGCAGCTTAAACCGGGGTTCCTACAATGAGCAGTTCTTC. Full variable domain (rest looked up from reference TRBV7-3 and TRBJ2-1): GAGVSQTPSNKVTEKGKYVELRCDPISGHTALYWYRQSLGQGPEFLIYFQGTGAADDSGLPNDRFFAVRPEGSVSTLKIQRTERGDSAVYLCASSLNRGSYNEQFFGPGTRLTVL.

This clone was detected a few times. The chain has TRBV10-3 and TRBJ2-3, with D maybe TRBD2 (6 bases). The CDR3 consists of 17 residues. V was cut by 3 bases and J by 2 bases, with 18 bases left in between. Germline lookup yields CDR1 ENHRY and CDR2 SYGVKD. CDR3 coding DNA: TGTGCCATCAGTGACCGATCGACTAGTTTGGTCACAGATACGCAGTATTTT. Translation: CAISDRSTSLVTDTQYF.

This chain joins TRBV14 and TRBJ1-1; a weak D match, TRBD1 (6 bases). Germline CDR1 reads SGHDN; CDR2 reads FVKESK. Trimming shortened V by 4 bases and J by 2 bases, and 8 bases separated the two germline ends. This CDR3 comprises 13 residues. The CDR3 region has the DNA TGTGCCAGCAGCCTACAGGGAAACACTGAAGCTTTCTTT. It yields the protein CASSLQGNTEAFF.

This clone was detected a few times. The chain combines TRBV5-1 with TRBJ1-2, with 10 bases fitting TRBD1. CDR3 size: 13 residues. Germline values: CDR1 SGHRS, CDR2 YFSETQ. V was clipped by 5 bases and J by 7 bases; unmatched bases: 5. The CDR3, as DNA: TGCGCCAGCAGTTCCGGGACAGGGGTTGGCTACACCTTC. As protein: CASSSGTGVGYTF.

This sequence joins TRBV7-8 and TRBJ1-4; D ambiguous. The length of the CDR3 is 14 residues. Between the trimmed V and J ends, which lost 3 bases and 1 base, there was a span of 6 bases. CDR1 is SGHVS and CDR2 is FQNEAQ in the germline V gene. The CDR3 region is CASSFLLTNEKLFF. As DNA, the CDR3 is TGTGCCAGCAGCTTCCTTTTAACTAATGAAAAACTGTTTTTT.

The DNA for the CDR3 is TGTGCCAGCAGCTCCATGGGGATAGGAGAGACCCAGTACTTC. It codes for CASSSMGIGETQYF. This chain links TRBV7-9 with TRBJ2-5; D is unclear. Deletions cut 4 bases from V and 4 bases from J, with 13 bases between. There are 14 residues in the CDR3. From germline, CDR1 is SEHNR and CDR2 FQNEAQ (reference sequence).

This chain uses TRBV7-3 with TRBJ1-1; no firm D call. Trimming pared 5 bases from V and 1 base from J, leaving 8 bases between. The CDR3 is 13 amino acids. Germline assignment: CDR1 SGHTA and CDR2 FQGTGA. The CDR3: CASSPRPNTEAFF. DNA of the CDR3: TGTGCCAGCAGCCCCCGACCGAACACTGAAGCTTTCTTT.

The CDR3 sequence is CASSSQGVNTGELFF. In DNA form, the CDR3 reads TGCGCCAGCAGCTCACAGGGAGTAAACACCGGGGAGCTGTTTTTT. V and J are TRBV5-1 and TRBJ2-2; D possibly corresponds to TRBD1 (6 bases). The germline V gene encodes CDR1 SGHRS and CDR2 YFSETQ. This CDR3 region has 15 residues. Trimming removed 3 bases from V and 2 bases from J, with 11 bases in between.

The V and J genes are TRBV5-8 and TRBJ1-1; D is unresolved. From germline, CDR1 is SGHTS and CDR2 YDEGEE. Trimming shortened V by 1 base and J by 10 bases, and 14 bases separated the two germline ends. The CDR3 spans 13 residues. In DNA, the CDR3 is TGTGCCAGCAGCTTGCCCCCGGCAGGCGGAGCTTTCTTT. It encodes CASSLPPAGGAFF.

This chain joins TRBV2 and TRBJ2-5; D remains unclear. The V and J ends lost 4 bases and 5 bases respectively, with 5 bases between them. The CDR3 extends over 11 amino acids. Germline CDR1 and CDR2: SNHLY and FYNNEI. In nucleotides, the CDR3 is TGTGCCAGCAGTGTTGCCGAGACCCAGTACTTC. Translating gives CASSVAETQYF.

The chain links TRBV5-1 to TRBJ1-2, with 8 bases fitting TRBD1. The CDR3 runs 15 residues. Germline V CDR1 and CDR2: SGHRS, YFSETQ. Trimming cost V 0 bases and J 2 bases; bases outside gene matches: 3. The CDR3 sequence is CASSLGQGKNYGYTF. The CDR3 coding sequence is TGCGCCAGCAGCTTGGGACAGGGGAAGAACTATGGCTACACCTTC.

The count of this clone is one. The V gene is TRBV6-1, the J gene TRBJ1-1; 7 positions agree with TRBD1. CDR3 length: 11 amino acids. V trimming: 8 bases; J trimming: 5 bases; junction bases outside the gene matches: 2. Germline CDR1 reads MNHNS; CDR2 reads SASEGT. The CDR3 sequence: CASYRGTEAFF. As DNA, the CDR3 is TGTGCCAGCTACAGGGGAACTGAAGCTTTCTTT.

V is TRBV5-6 and J is TRBJ1-1, with D perhaps TRBD1 (6 bases). The V end was cut by 5 bases, the J end by 3 bases, with 14 bases between. Germline CDR1 reads SGHDT; CDR2 reads YYEEEE. This CDR3 comprises 14 residues. The CDR3 is CASSLEGGHTEAFF. CDR3 nucleotide sequence: TGTGCCAGCAGTCTGGAGGGGGGCCACACTGAAGCTTTCTTT.

The chain couples TRBV5-4 to TRBJ1-1; D remains ambiguous. Trimming left V 2 bases short and J 1 base short, with 12 bases between. Germline assignment: CDR1 SGHNT and CDR2 YYREEE (reference sequence). CDR3 length: 15 amino acids. The CDR3, as DNA: TGTGCCAGCAGCTTAATAAGTCGGCAGAACACTGAAGCTTTCTTT. It codes for CASSLISRQNTEAFF.

The gene calls are TRBV18 and TRBJ2-5; the D is unclear. The CDR3 extends over 15 amino acids. V was clipped by 0 bases and J by 4 bases, with 12 bases between them. In germline, CDR1 is KGHSH, CDR2 LQKENI. The CDR3 DNA is TGTGCCAGCTCACCACCATCGCGACGGATAGAGACCCAGTACTTC. Its protein is CASSPPSRRIETQYF.

V gene TRBV5-6 combines with J gene TRBJ1-1, with D uncertain. CDR3 length: 16 residues. V was clipped by 4 bases and J by 0 bases, with 16 bases between them. The germline V gene encodes CDR1 SGHDT and CDR2 YYEEEE. The CDR3 nucleotides are TGTGCCAGCAGCGTACCGGGTCGAACATTGAACACTGAAGCTTTCTTT. Protein: CASSVPGRTLNTEAFF.

Only one count was recorded for this clone. The chain uses TRBV29-1 and TRBJ1-2; D remains unclear. V lost 4 bases to trimming and J lost 4 bases, with 7 bases between them. The CDR3 consists of 11 residues. In germline, CDR1 is SQVTM, CDR2 ANQGSEA. The CDR3 sequence: CSVGEVYGYTF. The CDR3 region has the DNA TGCAGCGTTGGGGAGGTCTATGGCTACACCTTC.

The rearrangement joins TRBV12-5 to TRBJ1-1; D gene ambiguous. The V gene lost 0 bases and the J gene lost 2 bases, with 10 bases spanning the gap. The CDR3 has 15 amino acids. CDR1 and CDR2 from the germline V gene are LGHNT and FRNRAP. CDR3 DNA: TGTGCTAGTGGTTTGGTACACGGGATAAACACTGAAGCTTTCTTT. Protein: CASGLVHGINTEAFF. The complete variable domain, with remaining parts taken from reference TRBV12-5 and TRBJ1-1, reads DARVTQTPRHKVTEMGQEVTMRCQPILGHNTVFWYRQTMMQGLELLAYFRNRAPLDDSGMPKDRFSAEMPDATLATLKIQPSEPRDSAVYFCASGLVHGINTEAFFGQGTRLTVV.

This clone was seen once. The chain joins TRBV19 to TRBJ1-5; D may be TRBD1 (5 bases). Trimming removed 0 bases at V and 5 bases at J, with 14 bases between. The CDR3 spans 16 residues. Germline CDR1 is LNHDA and CDR2 is SQIVND (reference sequence). CDR3 region: CASSIELTREDQPQHF. CDR3 DNA: TGTGCCAGTAGTATAGAACTTACCAGGGAGGATCAGCCCCAGCATTTT.

This chain connects TRBV11-2 to TRBJ1-6, with a possible D match to TRBD1 (5 bases). V was trimmed by 5 bases and J by 5 bases, leaving 13 bases between them. CDR1 SGHAT and CDR2 FQNNGV come from the germline V gene. This CDR3 is 15 amino acids long. CDR3 sequence reads: CASSTAIRDNSPLHF. Here the CDR3 DNA reads TGTGCCAGCAGCACAGCCATCAGGGATAATTCACCCCTCCACTTT.